These T cell receptor beta chains were read from a single sample in a study of vaccination effects on CD4 cells after COVID-19. The protocol was immunoSEQ multiplex PCR, while the TCRdb copy is restricted to in-frame clones and leaves out a portion. The table records about 73,000 clones, 65% to 80% of them present only once. Their cognate antigens are unknown. This material consisted of CD4+ T cells from PBMCs cultured without peptide, taken after COVID-19 vaccination. These receptors originate from a human donor who received a COVID-19 vaccine. CDR3s include the opening cysteine and the closing phenylalanine or tryptophan. A D gene is named only where the DNA matches it firmly. The listing skips clone size in some rows; elsewhere it reads once, few, many or a size class.

V gene	clone size	D gene	J gene	CDR3 DNA	CDR3 protein
TRBV9	.	.	TRBJ1-6	TGTGCCAGCAGCGCGACACAGGGAACACCCCTCCACTTT	CASSATQGTPLHF
TRBV2	.	.	TRBJ1-3	TGTGCCAGCAGTGAAACACGGGGGGGCGCGGGAAACACCATATATTTT	CASSETRGGAGNTIYF
TRBV5-6	.	TRBD1	TRBJ1-5	TGTGCCAGCAGCCGACAGGGGAATCAGCCCCAGCATTTT	CASSRQGNQPQHF
TRBV11-1	.	TRBD1	TRBJ1-1	TGTGCCAGCAGCAAGGGGGCCTTTAACACTGAAGCTTTCTTT	CASSKGAFNTEAFF
TRBV6-2/TRBV6-3	.	.	TRBJ1-2	TGTGCCAGCAGTTATCCAGGGAACTATGGCTACACCTTC	CASSYPGNYGYTF
TRBV5-1	few	.	TRBJ1-2	TGCGCCAGCAGCCCACCCCAAGTAGGCCTTAAGGCTGGCTACACCTTC	CASSPPQVGLKAGYTF
TRBV5-1	.	.	TRBJ1-1	TGCGCCAGCAGCTTGAGCGGGACGAACACTGAAGCTTTCTTT	CASSLSGTNTEAFF
TRBV28	.	TRBD1	TRBJ1-5	TGTGCCAGCAGACAGGGGGGAGGCAATCAGCCCCAGCATTTT	CASRQGGGNQPQHF
TRBV2	.	.	TRBJ1-5	TGTGCCAGCACCGGCCTTAGCAATCAGCCCCAGCATTTT	CASTGLSNQPQHF
TRBV11-2	once	TRBD1	TRBJ1-2	TGTGCCAGCAGCTTAGGGAGGGGGCGACTTAACTATGGCTACACCTTC	CASSLGRGRLNYGYTF
TRBV12-3/TRBV12-4	.	.	TRBJ1-6	TGTGCCAGCAGAAGACAAAATTCACCCCTCCACTTT	CASRRQNSPLHF
TRBV7-3	.	.	TRBJ2-3	TGTGCCAGCAGCTTAAGTGGGGCGCAGGGCGGTACGCAGTATTTT	CASSLSGAQGGTQYF
TRBV5-1	.	.	TRBJ1-6	TGCGCCAGCAGCTTGAATCCCCAACCGAACAATTCACCCCTCCACTTT	CASSLNPQPNNSPLHF
TRBV3-1/TRBV3-2	.	.	TRBJ1-2	TGTGCCAGCAGCCAAGGAGACATTCGGAACTATGGCTACACCTTC	CASSQGDIRNYGYTF
TRBV7-8	.	TRBD2	TRBJ2-3	TGTGCCAGCAGCTTAACCTCGGGGATAGCGGGGGGGCCGGTGAATACGCAGTATTTT	CASSLTSGIAGGPVNTQYF
TRBV7-3	few	.	TRBJ2-2	TGTGCCAGCGGTCATTTTGGCGGGGAGCTGTTTTTT	CASGHFGGELFF
TRBV30	.	.	TRBJ1-2	TGTGCCTGGAGCGGATACCCCTCAGGGAGTGGCTACACCTTC	CAWSGYPSGSGYTF
TRBV3-1/TRBV3-2	.	TRBD1	TRBJ2-3	TGTGCCAGCAGCCCCCGGACAGGGTCCACAGATACGCAGTATTTT	CASSPRTGSTDTQYF
TRBV3-1/TRBV3-2	.	.	TRBJ2-6	TGTGCCAGCAGAACCCGTGCGGGGGCCAACGTCCTGACTTTC	CASRTRAGANVLTF
TRBV3-1/TRBV3-2	.	.	TRBJ1-1	TGTGCCAGCAGCCCGACGACGGGGTCCGAAGCTTTCTTT	CASSPTTGSEAFF
TRBV5-1	few	TRBD1	TRBJ1-3	TGCGCCAGCAGCTTGGGTGGACAGGGCTCTGGAAACACCATATATTTT	CASSLGGQGSGNTIYF
TRBV27	.	.	TRBJ1-6	TGTGCCAGCAGTTCTACTAACAGCTATCTTCCCCTCCACTTT	CASSSTNSYLPLHF
TRBV7-9	.	.	TRBJ2-3	TGTGCCAGCAGCTTAGCCGGACAGAGCACAGATACGCAGTATTTT	CASSLAGQSTDTQYF